This entry lists 15 T cell receptor beta chains sequenced from one sample in a study of CD8+CD57+ T cells in acquired aplastic anemia. Patients sequenced had flow cytometry evidence of CD8+CD57+ cell expansion. For CDR3 and TCR beta VDJ profiling, genomic DNA was the template used. TCRdb used MiXCR to reprocess the reads, holding one entry per CDR3 protein. This sample has under 200,000 distinct CDR3 sequences, with 40% to 50% found just once. Sequencing input: sorted CD4+, CD8+, or CD8+CD57+ T cells (not recorded which) from PBMCs. The receptors derive from a human donor with aplastic anemia.

The table lists this clonotype with many counts. The CDR3 DNA follows: TGTGCCAGCAGTGACTCTAGCCGGGAGGTCTACACCTTC. Translated, it gives CASSDSSREVYTF. The genes are TRBV6-4 and TRBJ1-2; D gene unclear. The CDR3 length is 13 residues. Germline V CDR1 and CDR2: MRHNA, SNTAGT. V gave up 0 bases and J gave up 10 bases, with 12 bases separating them.

This clonotype came up a few times. The CDR3 loop reads CASSDFGGRTGSEAFF. Written as DNA, the CDR3 is TGTGCCAGCAGCGACTTCGGGGGAAGGACCGGCAGTGAAGCTTTCTTT. This chain connects TRBV6-5 to TRBJ1-1; TRBD1 might be the D (5 bases). This CDR3 contains 16 residues. Per germline, CDR1 MNHEY and CDR2 SVGAGI. Trimming took 6 bases from V and 7 from J, leaving 24 bases between them.

DNA for the CDR3: TGTGCCAGCAGCGCGCGGACTAGCGGGGCTGTAGATACGCAGTATTTT. Its translation is CASSARTSGAVDTQYF. The V call is TRBV25-1, the J call TRBJ2-3; TRBD2 matches at 12 bases. The CDR3 loop spans 16 amino acids. From germline, CDR1 is MGHDK and CDR2 SYGVNS. J was trimmed by 5 bases and V by 6 bases; bases with no gene match: 9. Supplemented by reference TRBV25-1 and TRBJ2-3, the full variable domain reads EADIYQTPRYLVIGTGKKITLECSQTMGHDKMYWYQQDPGMELHLIHYSYGVNSTEKGDLSSESTVSRIRTEHFPLTLESARPSHTSQYLCASSARTSGAVDTQYFGPGTRLTVL.

Note on this clonotype: At one end the junction does not follow the germline gene, possibly because of a read error. The V and J genes are TRBV2 and TRBJ1-1, with 8 bases lining up with TRBD1. This CDR3 has 13 amino acids. Germline values: CDR1 SNHLY, CDR2 FYNNEI. CDR3 sequence reads: CASSVQGGTEDFF. The CDR3 region has the DNA TGTGCCAGCAGTGTACAGGGGGGCACTGAAGATTTCTTT.

This sequence joins TRBV12-3 or TRBV12-4 and TRBJ2-2; TRBD2 matches 10 bases. V dropped 7 bases and J dropped 5; count of bases not matched to a gene: 10. The CDR3 totals 16 residues. CDR3 sequence (DNA): TGTGCCAGCACCCTGAGGCTAGCGGGAGCTACCGGGGAGCTGTTTTTT. Encoded protein: CASTLRLAGATGELFF.

This clonotype showed up many times. The chain uses TRBV12-3 or TRBV12-4 and TRBJ2-5; D is undetermined. V dropped 10 bases and J dropped 5 bases, with 17 bases sitting between them. The CDR3 loop spans 13 amino acids. This chain's CDR3 is CATAGRGGETQYF. Written as DNA, the CDR3 is TGTGCCACCGCCGGGCGCGGCGGCGAGACCCAGTACTTC.

This clonotype has a count of ten or more. V and J are TRBV24-1 and TRBJ1-5, with 7 bases aligning to TRBD1. The germline CDR1 and CDR2 sequences are KGHDR and SFDVKD. V lost 4 bases to trimming and J lost 7 bases; unmatched junction nucleotides: 3. The CDR3 covers 13 residues. CDR3 nucleotides: TGTGCCACCAGTGAACAGGGGAACCAGCCCCAGCATTTT. Amino acids: CATSEQGNQPQHF.

V gene TRBV10-2 combines with J gene TRBJ2-3; no clear D. Germline V CDR1 and CDR2: WSHSY, SAAADI. This CDR3 spans 14 amino acids. The ends were cut back, 7 bases at V and 2 bases at J, with 13 bases in the middle. The CDR3 DNA is TGCGCCAGCAAAAACCTAGGGCCCACAGATACGCAGTATTTT. Translating gives CASKNLGPTDTQYF.

This clonotype was observed at least ten times. The V call is TRBV5-1, the J call TRBJ2-2; 8 positions agree with TRBD1. Germline CDR1 is SGHRS and CDR2 is YFSETQ. V lost 0 bases to trimming and J lost 4 bases; unmatched junction nucleotides: 2. The CDR3 runs to 15 residues. CDR3 in amino acids: CASSLAGQGTGELFF. The CDR3, as DNA: TGCGCCAGCAGCTTGGCCGGACAGGGCACCGGGGAGCTGTTTTTT.

This clonotype has just a few counts. CDR3 nucleotides: TGTGCCAGCAGCAGCGGACCTACTAGCGGGAGACCCTATGAGCAGTTCTTC. This sequence encodes CASSSGPTSGRPYEQFF. The rearrangement uses TRBV4-2 and TRBJ2-1, with 11 positions matching TRBD2. The CDR3 extends over 17 amino acids. Germline V lookup: CDR1 LGHNA, CDR2 YNFKEQ. Losses at the gene ends were 5 bases for V and 8 bases for J; bases not matched to a gene: 14.

The chain recombines TRBV29-1 with TRBJ2-5; 7 positions match TRBD1. Germline CDR1 is SQVTM and CDR2 is ANQGSEA. The V and J ends lost 5 bases and 2 bases, in that order; junction bases with no gene match: 5. This CDR3 is 13 amino acids long. CDR3 residues: CSVYGRGQETQYF. The CDR3 nucleotides are TGCAGCGTTTACGGCAGGGGGCAAGAGACCCAGTACTTC. The full variable domain, completed using reference TRBV29-1 and TRBJ2-5, is SAVISQKPSRDICQRGTSLTIQCQVDSQVTMMFWYRQQPGQSLTLIATANQGSEATYESGFVIDKFPISRPNLTFSTLTVSNMSPEDSSIYLCSVYGRGQETQYFGPGTRLLVL.

This clonotype was counted ten times or more. The chain joins TRBV2 to TRBJ1-5; D possibly corresponds to TRBD1 (5 bases). This CDR3 is built from 15 residues. Trimming took off 6 bases at V and 0 bases at J, with 12 bases between the two ends. Germline V gene lookup returns CDR1 SNHLY and CDR2 FYNNEI. The CDR3 sequence is CASRGDGDSNQPQHF. The CDR3 region has the DNA TGTGCCAGCAGGGGGGACGGGGATAGCAATCAGCCCCAGCATTTT.

This chain links TRBV7-7 with TRBJ2-1; D might be TRBD1 (6 bases). V was clipped by 5 bases and J by 6 bases, with 11 bases between them. CDR3 size: 13 residues. CDR1 and CDR2 from the germline V gene are SSHAT and FNYEAQ (reference sequence). In DNA form, the CDR3 reads TGTGCCAGCAGCCCCGGGACAATCAATGAGCAGTTCTTC. This translates into CASSPGTINEQFF. Together with reference TRBV7-7 and TRBJ2-1, the CDR3 gives the full variable domain: GAGVSQSPRYKVTKRGQDVTLRCDPISSHATLYWYQQALGQGPEFLTYFNYEAQPDKSGLPSDRFSAERPEGSISTLTIQRTEQRDSAMYRCASSPGTINEQFFGPGTRLTVL.

Regarding this clonotype: With a much larger clone just one base away, this may be a read error. V is TRBV6-6 and J is TRBJ2-7; D remains ambiguous. There are 11 residues in the CDR3. CDR1 is MNHNY and CDR2 is SVGAGI in the germline V gene (reference sequence). The CDR3 DNA follows: TGTGCCAGCAGTTACGACAATGAGCAGTCCTTC. Residues: CASSYDNEQSF.

The V call is TRBV7-7, the J call TRBJ2-7, with TRBD2 identical over 7 bases. V was clipped by 1 base and J by 9 bases; unmatched bases: 3. The germline V gene encodes CDR1 SSHAT and CDR2 FNYEAQ (reference sequence). This CDR3 region has 12 residues. The CDR3 loop is CASSLGTRVQYF. The DNA for the CDR3 is TGTGCCAGCAGCTTAGGGACTAGAGTGCAGTACTTC.